A selection of T cell receptor beta chains follows, all from one sample in a study of shared clonotypes between healthy human individuals. Generated by immunoSEQ multiplex PCR, the TCRdb table keeps only in-frame clones and is missing some. The repertoire has approximately 980,000 clones, 76% of them found once; the top ten carry around 1.4%. The sample comprised memory CD4+ T cells sorted from blood. The receptors shown here come from a man between 18 and 35 years old in good health. The CDR3 runs from the conserved cysteine through the conserved F or W. A D gene is named only where the DNA matches it firmly. The size field is filled for only some rows; it gives once, few, many or a size class.

TRBV9	TRBJ2-7	.	.	TGTGCCAGCAGCGAAGCCTGGGGAAGCTCCTACGAGCAGTACTTC	CASSEAWGSSYEQYF
TRBV27	TRBJ1-1	.	TRBD1	TGTGCCAGCAGTTCCACAGGGGGGTCGGACACTGAAGCTTTCTTT	CASSSTGGSDTEAFF
TRBV5-5	TRBJ2-3	.	TRBD2	TGTGCCAGCAGCTTTATAGCGGGAGAGAGAGATACGCAGTATTTT	CASSFIAGERDTQYF
TRBV5-1	TRBJ2-1	.	TRBD2	TGCGCCAGCAGCTCTTTAATTACCGGGACTAGCGGAACGGCCGGTGAGCAGTTCTTC	CASSSLITGTSGTAGEQFF
TRBV2	TRBJ2-2	.	.	TGTGCCAGCAGTGAAAGGACCACCGGGGAGCTGTTTTTT	CASSERTTGELFF
TRBV10-3	TRBJ1-5	.	TRBD1	TGTGCCATCAGAGACAGGGATCAGCCCCAGCATTTT	CAIRDRDQPQHF
TRBV19	TRBJ2-1	.	TRBD2	TGTGCCAGTAGTATCTTCGGGACTAGCGGGAGGGGGCTTTGGAATGAGCAGTTCTTC	CASSIFGTSGRGLWNEQFF
TRBV28	TRBJ1-2	.	.	TGTGCCAGCAGTGCCGGACAAGGCACCTATGGCTACACCTTC	CASSAGQGTYGYTF
TRBV6-6	TRBJ2-3	.	.	TGTGCCAGCAGTCCGGGACTCCACCGCACAGATACGCAGTATTTT	CASSPGLHRTDTQYF
TRBV19	TRBJ1-4	.	TRBD1	TGTGCCAGTAGTGTCCTCGGACAGGGAGGTAGTGAAAAACTGTTTTTT	CASSVLGQGGSEKLFF
TRBV18	TRBJ1-2	few	.	TGTGCCAGCTCACCAGGGTCGACTGATTTCTATGGCTACACCTTC	CASSPGSTDFYGYTF
TRBV2	TRBJ1-4	.	.	TGTGCCAGCAGGGACATAGGGTGGACTAATGAAAAACTGTTTTTT	CASRDIGWTNEKLFF
TRBV6-6	TRBJ1-1	.	TRBD1	TGTGCCAGCACGCGGGACAGGGAGGGACGGAGTGAAGCTTTCTTT	CASTRDREGRSEAFF
TRBV19	TRBJ2-2	.	.	TGTGCCAGTAAGGAGACGGGGTACACCGGGGAGCTGTTTTTT	CASKETGYTGELFF
TRBV7-2	TRBJ1-1	.	TRBD1	TGTGCCAGCAGCCCAGGGGGCCGGGGCGCTGAAGCTTTCTTT	CASSPGGRGAEAFF
TRBV10-3	TRBJ2-1	.	TRBD2	TGTGCCATCAGTGCCCCCTCTGGACTAGCGGGAAATGAGCAGTTCTTC	CAISAPSGLAGNEQFF
TRBV5-5	TRBJ1-2	.	.	TGTGCCAGCAGCTTTCTAACAGGGTATGGCTACACCTTC	CASSFLTGYGYTF
TRBV28	TRBJ1-2	.	.	TGTGCCAGCAGTCCCCATTTAGGGGTTTATGGCTACACCTTC	CASSPHLGVYGYTF
TRBV9	TRBJ2-7	.	TRBD2	TGTGCCAGCAGCGTAGCGGGGGGGACCTACGAGCAGTACTTC	CASSVAGGTYEQYF
TRBV18	TRBJ1-6	.	.	TGTGCCAGCTCACCCCAGGGGTCTGGGGTCTCACCCCTCCACTTT	CASSPQGSGVSPLHF
TRBV9	TRBJ1-1	.	.	TGTGCCAGCAGTTACGGCCGTGGCACTGAAGCTTTCTTT	CASSYGRGTEAFF
TRBV9	TRBJ2-7	.	.	TGTGCCAGCAGCGTAGCTACACAAGCATACGAGCAGTACTTC	CASSVATQAYEQYF
TRBV5-1	TRBJ2-2	.	.	TGCGCCAGCAGCCCTCGGCACAGGGAGCAAGGGACCGGGGAGCTGTTTTTT	CASSPRHREQGTGELFF
TRBV11-2	TRBJ2-3	.	.	TGTGCCAGCAGCTTTTCTAGCACAGATACGCAGTATTTT	CASSFSSTDTQYF
TRBV28	TRBJ1-4	.	TRBD1	TGTGCCAGCAGTTTACCCGGGACAGGGGTTACAACTAATGAAAAACTGTTTTTT	CASSLPGTGVTTNEKLFF
TRBV28	TRBJ2-7	once	.	TGTGCCAGCAGGGGAGGGGGGAGCTCCTACGAGCAGTACTTC	CASRGGGSSYEQYF
TRBV10-3	TRBJ2-3	.	.	TGTGCCATCAGTGGGGCTCCCGCAGATACGCAGTATTTT	CAISGAPADTQYF
TRBV18	TRBJ1-1	.	TRBD1	TGTGCCAGCTCACTAACAGGGGGCATGGGGACTGAAGCTTTCTTT	CASSLTGGMGTEAFF